Sequencing of this T cell receptor (beta chain) was carried out in a study of vaccination effects on CD4 cells after COVID-19. Once cultured for 10 to 11 days, the cells underwent separation to obtain CD4+ T cells. Neither prior SARS-CoV-2 infection nor positive nucleocapsid antibodies were present in the vaccine recipients. Cultures received IL-2 medium that replaced half the medium on days 3 and 7. Points on this clone: Antigen: not known.

Trimming took off 1 base at V and 5 bases at J, with 8 bases between the two ends. The CDR3 extends over 13 amino acids. The germline CDR1 and CDR2 sequences are SGHNT and YENEEA. The protocol was immunoSEQ multiplex PCR, while the TCRdb copy is restricted to in-frame clones and leaves out a portion. The sample records about 70,000 clones, approximately 80% being singletons. Notes on the study in general: After vaccination of healthy people, only 1 of 255 vaccine-induced clones cross-reacted with common cold coronaviruses. There was marked clonal contraction among infection- and vaccine-induced clones late after vaccination.

Sample: CD4+ T cells from PBMCs cultured without peptide, taken before COVID-19 vaccination. This clonotype was sampled from a human donor who received a COVID-19 vaccine. V gene TRBV11-3 combines with J gene TRBJ2-5, with a tentative D call TRBD2 (6 bases). CDR3 region: CASSLGGEETQYF. CDR3 nucleotides: TGTGCCAGCAGCTTAGGGGGGGAGGAGACCCAGTACTTC.